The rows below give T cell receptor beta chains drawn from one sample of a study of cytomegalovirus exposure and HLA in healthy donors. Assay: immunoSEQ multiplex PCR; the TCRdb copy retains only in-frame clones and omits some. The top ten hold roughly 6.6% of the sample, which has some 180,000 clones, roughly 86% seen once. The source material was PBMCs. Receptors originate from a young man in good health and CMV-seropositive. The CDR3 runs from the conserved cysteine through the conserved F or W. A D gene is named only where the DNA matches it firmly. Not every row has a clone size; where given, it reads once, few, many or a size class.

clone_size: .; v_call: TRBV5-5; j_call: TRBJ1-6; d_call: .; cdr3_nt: TGTGCCAGCAGCTTCCGGGGTCAAGATAATTCACCCCTCCACTTT; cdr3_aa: CASSFRGQDNSPLHF
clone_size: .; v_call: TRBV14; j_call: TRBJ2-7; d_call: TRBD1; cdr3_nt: TGTGCCAGCAGCCCGGGACAGGCGTACGAGCAGTACTTC; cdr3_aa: CASSPGQAYEQYF
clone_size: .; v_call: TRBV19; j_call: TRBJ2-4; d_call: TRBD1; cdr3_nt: TGTGCCAGTACCACAACCGGGACAGGGCCCAAAAACATTCAGTACTTC; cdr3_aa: CASTTTGTGPKNIQYF
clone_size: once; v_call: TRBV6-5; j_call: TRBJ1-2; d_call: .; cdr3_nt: TGTGCCAGCAGTTCCAGCAGCTACTATGGCTACACCTTC; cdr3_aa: CASSSSSYYGYTF
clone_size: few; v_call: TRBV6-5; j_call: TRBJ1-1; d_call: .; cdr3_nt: TGTGCCAGCAGTTACGGGCCGGGGGGCGCTTTCTTT; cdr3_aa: CASSYGPGGAFF
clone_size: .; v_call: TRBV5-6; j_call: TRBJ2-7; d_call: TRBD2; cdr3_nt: TGTGCCAGCAGCTCCGGACTAGCGGGGGCCTACGAGCAGTACTTC; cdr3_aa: CASSSGLAGAYEQYF
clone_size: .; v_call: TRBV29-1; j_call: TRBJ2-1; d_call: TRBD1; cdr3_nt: TGCAGCGTCGCTGGGACAGGGTCCTACAATGAGCAGTTCTTC; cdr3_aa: CSVAGTGSYNEQFF
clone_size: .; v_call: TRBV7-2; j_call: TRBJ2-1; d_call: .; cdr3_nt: TGTGCCAGCAGCTTAGGGCTAGCGTTCGATGAGCAGTTCTTC; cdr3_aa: CASSLGLAFDEQFF
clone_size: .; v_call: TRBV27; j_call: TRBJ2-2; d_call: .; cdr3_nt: TGTGCCAGCAGTTTATCCCTGGGACATATGAACACCGGGGAGCTGTTTTTT; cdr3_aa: CASSLSLGHMNTGELFF
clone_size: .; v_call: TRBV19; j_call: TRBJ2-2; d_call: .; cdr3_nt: TGTGCCAGTACCCCCCGCCGGGGGGCGGGAACCGGGGAGCTGTTTTTT; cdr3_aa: CASTPRRGAGTGELFF
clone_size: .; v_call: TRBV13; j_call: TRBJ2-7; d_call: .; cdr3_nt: TGTGCCAGCAACCGGGGTGGGGGAGTGTCCTACGAGCAGTACTTC; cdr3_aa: CASNRGGGVSYEQYF
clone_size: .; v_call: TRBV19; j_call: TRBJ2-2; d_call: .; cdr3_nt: TGTGCCAGTAGTTCTAGCACGGCCGGGGAGCTGTTTTTT; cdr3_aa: CASSSSTAGELFF
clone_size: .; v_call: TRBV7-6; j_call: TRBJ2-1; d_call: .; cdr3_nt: TGTGCCAGCAGCTTGGGGGACGGAAGCTACAATGAGCAGTTCTTC; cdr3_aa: CASSLGDGSYNEQFF
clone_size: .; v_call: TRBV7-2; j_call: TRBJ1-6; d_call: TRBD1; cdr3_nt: TGTGCCAGCAGCGACCGGACAGGGCTTTCACCCCTCCACTTT; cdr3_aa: CASSDRTGLSPLHF
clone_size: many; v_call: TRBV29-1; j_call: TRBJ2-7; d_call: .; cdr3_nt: TGCAGCGTTGAGGGGACACCTTTCTCCTACGAGCAGTACTTC; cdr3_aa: CSVEGTPFSYEQYF
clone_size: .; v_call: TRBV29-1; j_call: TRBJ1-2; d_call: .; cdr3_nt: TGCAGCGTTGGGGGAAGGGAGTTAAGCGCTAACTATGGCTACACCTTC; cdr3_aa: CSVGGRELSANYGYTF
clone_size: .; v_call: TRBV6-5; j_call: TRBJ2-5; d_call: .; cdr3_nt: TGTGCCAGCAGTTACTCGCAGAAGGAGACCCAGTACTTC; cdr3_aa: CASSYSQKETQYF
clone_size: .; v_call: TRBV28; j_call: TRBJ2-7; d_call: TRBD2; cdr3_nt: TGTGCCAGCAGTTTAGGCTCGGCGGGGGGCTACGAGCAGTACTTC; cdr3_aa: CASSLGSAGGYEQYF
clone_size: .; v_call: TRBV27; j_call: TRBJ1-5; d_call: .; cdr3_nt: TGTGCCAGCAGTTTCCGGGGCGGGACCCTAGGGTATAGCAATCAGCCCCAGCATTTT; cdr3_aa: CASSFRGGTLGYSNQPQHF
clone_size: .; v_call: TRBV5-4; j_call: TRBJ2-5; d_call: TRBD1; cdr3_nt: TGTGCCAGCAGCTTAAGGGGACAGCAAGAGACCCAGTACTTC; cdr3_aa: CASSLRGQQETQYF
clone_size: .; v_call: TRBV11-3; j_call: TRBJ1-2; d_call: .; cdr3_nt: TGTGCCAGCAGCCCGACGCAGGGGAATGGCTACACCTTC; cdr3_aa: CASSPTQGNGYTF
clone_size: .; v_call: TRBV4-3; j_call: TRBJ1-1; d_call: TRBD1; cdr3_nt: TGCGCCAGCAGCCAGGGACAGGGGGTTTCTTCGGCTTTCTTT; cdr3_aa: CASSQGQGVSSAFF
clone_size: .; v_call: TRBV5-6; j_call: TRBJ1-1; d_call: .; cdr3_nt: TGTGCCAGCAGCTTAGGTTGGCAGGGGCCTGCTATGAACACTGAAGCTTTCTTT; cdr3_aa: CASSLGWQGPAMNTEAFF
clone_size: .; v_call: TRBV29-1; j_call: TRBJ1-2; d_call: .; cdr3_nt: TGCAGCGTTGCATCTTTCTATGGCTACACCTTC; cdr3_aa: CSVASFYGYTF
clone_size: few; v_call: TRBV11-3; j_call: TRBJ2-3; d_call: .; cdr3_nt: TGTGCCAGCAGCCCCATGGCAGATACGCAGTATTTT; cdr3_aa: CASSPMADTQYF
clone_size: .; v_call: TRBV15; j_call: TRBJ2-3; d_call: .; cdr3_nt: TGTGCCACCAGCAGAGATCTAGGGTTACGGGGCACAGATACGCAGTATTTT; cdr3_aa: CATSRDLGLRGTDTQYF
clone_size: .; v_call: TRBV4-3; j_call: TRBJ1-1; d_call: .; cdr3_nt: TGCGCCAGCAGCCAAGAATTGAGAAACACTGAAGCTTTCTTT; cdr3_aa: CASSQELRNTEAFF
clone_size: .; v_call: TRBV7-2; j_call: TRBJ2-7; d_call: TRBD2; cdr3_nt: TGTGCCAGCAGCTGGGGGTCGGGGGGAACTTCCTACGAGCAGTACTTC; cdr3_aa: CASSWGSGGTSYEQYF
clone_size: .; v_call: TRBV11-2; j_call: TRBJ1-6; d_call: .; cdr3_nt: TGTGCCAGCAGCTTTGACGGAGACTCCTATAATTCACCCCTCCACTTT; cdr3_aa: CASSFDGDSYNSPLHF
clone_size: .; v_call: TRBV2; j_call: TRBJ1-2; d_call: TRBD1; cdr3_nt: TGTGCCAGCAGTCTACGCCAGGGACAGGGGAACTATGGCTACACCTTC; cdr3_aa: CASSLRQGQGNYGYTF
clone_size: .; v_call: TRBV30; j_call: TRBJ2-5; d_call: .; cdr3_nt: TGTGCCTGGAGTACCCTGGCGGGGGCCGCGCAAGAGACCCAGTACTTC; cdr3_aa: CAWSTLAGAAQETQYF
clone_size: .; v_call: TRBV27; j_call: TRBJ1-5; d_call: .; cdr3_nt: TGTGCCAGCAGTGACATCAGGGCCGGACAGCCCCAGCATTTT; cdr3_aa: CASSDIRAGQPQHF
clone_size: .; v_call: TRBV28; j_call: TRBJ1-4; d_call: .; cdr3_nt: TGTGCCAGCAGTTTCGATAGACTGTTTTTT; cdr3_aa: CASSFDRLFF
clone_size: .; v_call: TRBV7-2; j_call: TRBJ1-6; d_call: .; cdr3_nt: TGTGCCAGCAGCTTAGCGTCTAGGGGGAATAATTCACCCCTCCACTTT; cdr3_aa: CASSLASRGNNSPLHF
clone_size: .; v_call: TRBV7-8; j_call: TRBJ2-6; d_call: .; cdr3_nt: TGTGCCAGCAGCTCACCAAATGGGCTAACTGGGGCCAACGTCCTGACTTTC; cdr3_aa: CASSSPNGLTGANVLTF
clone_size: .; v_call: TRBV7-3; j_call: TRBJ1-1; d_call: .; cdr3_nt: TGTGCCAGCAGCTGGGGCTCCCCGAACACTGAAGCTTTCTTT; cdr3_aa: CASSWGSPNTEAFF
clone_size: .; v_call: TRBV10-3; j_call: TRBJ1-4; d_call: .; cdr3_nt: TGTGCCATCAGTGAGTGGGGACCGGGGGAAAAACTGTTTTTT; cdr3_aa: CAISEWGPGEKLFF
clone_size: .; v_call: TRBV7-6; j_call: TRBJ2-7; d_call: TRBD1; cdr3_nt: TGTGCCAGCAGCCCTCCCGCCGGGACAGGGGACTACGAGCAGTACTTC; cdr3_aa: CASSPPAGTGDYEQYF
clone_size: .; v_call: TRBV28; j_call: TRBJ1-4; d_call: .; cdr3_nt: TGTGCCAGCAGTTGGTTAGGTTTACAGGAAAAACTGTTTTTT; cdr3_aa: CASSWLGLQEKLFF
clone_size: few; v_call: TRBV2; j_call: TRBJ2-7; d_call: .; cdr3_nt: TGTGCCAGCAGTGAAAGGTTAGAGCAGTACTTC; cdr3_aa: CASSERLEQYF
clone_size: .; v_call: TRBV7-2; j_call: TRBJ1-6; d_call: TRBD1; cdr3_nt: TGTGCCAGCAGACCAACAGGGGACCTTTCACCCCTCCACTTT; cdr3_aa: CASRPTGDLSPLHF
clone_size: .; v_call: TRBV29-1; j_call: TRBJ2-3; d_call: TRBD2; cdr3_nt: TGCAGCGCTACCCCTAGCGGGAATCCTACAGATACGCAGTATTTT; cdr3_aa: CSATPSGNPTDTQYF
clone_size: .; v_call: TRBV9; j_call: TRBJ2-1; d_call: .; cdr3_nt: TGTGCCAGCAGCGCAACAGGAGGTAAAGACAATGAGCAGTTCTTC; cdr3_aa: CASSATGGKDNEQFF
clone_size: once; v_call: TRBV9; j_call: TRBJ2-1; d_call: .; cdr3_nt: TGTGCCAGCAGCGTAGAGGGGGGGAGGATCGATGAGCAGTTCTTC; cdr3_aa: CASSVEGGRIDEQFF
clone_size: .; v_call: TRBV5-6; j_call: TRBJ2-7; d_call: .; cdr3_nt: TGTGCCAGCAGCTTGATCGGTCGTTTTGACTACGAGCAGTACTTC; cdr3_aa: CASSLIGRFDYEQYF
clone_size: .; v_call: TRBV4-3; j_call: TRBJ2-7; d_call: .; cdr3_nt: TGCGCCAGCAGCCAGACGACAGATCCCTCCTACGAGCAGTACTTC; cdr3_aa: CASSQTTDPSYEQYF
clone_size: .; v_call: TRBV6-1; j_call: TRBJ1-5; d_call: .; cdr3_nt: TGTGCCACCAGGCAGTATAGCAATCAGCCCCAGCATTTT; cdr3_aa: CATRQYSNQPQHF
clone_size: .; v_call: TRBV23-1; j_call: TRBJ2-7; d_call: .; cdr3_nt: TGCGCCAGCAAGTCTATACGGTCAACCGAGGGGCGGGAGCAGTACTTC; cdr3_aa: CASKSIRSTEGREQYF
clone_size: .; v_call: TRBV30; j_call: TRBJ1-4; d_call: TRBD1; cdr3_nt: TGTGCCTGGAGTGTAAAACTACCGGGACAGGGCTGGGGGGGTGAAAAACTGTTTTTT; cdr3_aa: CAWSVKLPGQGWGGEKLFF
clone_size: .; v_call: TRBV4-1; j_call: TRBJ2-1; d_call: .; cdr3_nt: TGCGCCAGCAGCCAAGTCGGAAATGAGCAGTTCTTC; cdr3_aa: CASSQVGNEQFF
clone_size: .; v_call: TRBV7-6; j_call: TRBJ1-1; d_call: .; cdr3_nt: TGTGCCAGCAGCGGTCAGGAGCCTGAAGCTTTCTTT; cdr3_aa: CASSGQEPEAFF
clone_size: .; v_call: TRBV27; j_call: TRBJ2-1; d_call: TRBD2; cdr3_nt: TGTGCCAGCAGTTCTAGCGGGGGGTCCTATGAGCAGTTCTTC; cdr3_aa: CASSSSGGSYEQFF
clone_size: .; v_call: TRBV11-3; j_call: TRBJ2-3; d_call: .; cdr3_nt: TGTGCCAGCAGCTATATGGATTCTACGCAGTATTTT; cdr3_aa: CASSYMDSTQYF
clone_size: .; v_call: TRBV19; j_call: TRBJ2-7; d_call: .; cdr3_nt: TGTGCCAGTAGTATCCAGTCCACAGGGAAAGGCGAGCAGTACTTC; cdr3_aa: CASSIQSTGKGEQYF
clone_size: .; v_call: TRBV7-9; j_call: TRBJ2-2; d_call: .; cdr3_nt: TGTGCCAGCAGCTTGGTCGGGGGGCGAAGCAACACCGGGGAGCTGTTTTTT; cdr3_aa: CASSLVGGRSNTGELFF